This is a list of T cell receptor beta chains from one sample in a study of blood T cell repertoires in COVID-19. TCRdb keeps only in-frame clones here, not all; method: immunoSEQ multiplex PCR. The top ten hold 14% of the sample, which has about 55,000 clones, about nine tenths seen once. Sequenced: peripheral blood. Receptors were obtained from a man in his 70s with acute or convalescent COVID-19. The CDR3 runs from the conserved cysteine through the conserved F or W. Each record gives: clone size, D gene, V gene, J gene, CDR3 DNA, CDR3 protein. D genes are given only for firm matches. Size is stated for part of the rows, as once, few or many counts, or as a class when the clone is expanded.

clone size: -; D gene: -; V gene: TRBV4-2; J gene: TRBJ2-2; CDR3 DNA: TGTGCCAGCAGCCAAGAAGTAGGAGGGTACGACACCGGGGAGCTGTTTTTT; CDR3 protein: CASSQEVGGYDTGELFF
clone size: few; D gene: TRBD1; V gene: TRBV27; J gene: TRBJ2-2; CDR3 DNA: TGTGCCAGCAGTTTCCGACAGGGGATCACCGGGGAGCTGTTTTTT; CDR3 protein: CASSFRQGITGELFF
clone size: -; D gene: TRBD1; V gene: TRBV7-7; J gene: TRBJ2-5; CDR3 DNA: TGTGCCAGCAGCTTTTCTACAGGGGGCACTGAGACCCAGTACTTC; CDR3 protein: CASSFSTGGTETQYF
clone size: -; D gene: -; V gene: TRBV6-5; J gene: TRBJ1-2; CDR3 DNA: TGTGCCAGCAGTTCCGGGGCTAACTATGGCTACACCTTC; CDR3 protein: CASSSGANYGYTF
clone size: -; D gene: -; V gene: TRBV7-5; J gene: TRBJ2-7; CDR3 DNA: TGTGCCAGAAGCTTAGTGACAGAGAGCTCCTACGAGCAGTACTTC; CDR3 protein: CARSLVTESSYEQYF
clone size: -; D gene: -; V gene: TRBV11-2; J gene: TRBJ1-6; CDR3 DNA: TGTGCCAGCAGCTTGGCAGGGGTTGGACCCCTCCACTTT; CDR3 protein: CASSLAGVGPLHF
clone size: -; D gene: -; V gene: TRBV29-1; J gene: TRBJ1-2; CDR3 DNA: TGCAGCGCCCGGACAGCAAACTATGGCTACACCTTC; CDR3 protein: CSARTANYGYTF
clone size: once; D gene: -; V gene: TRBV27; J gene: TRBJ1-1; CDR3 DNA: TGTGCCAGTGCGGGGGGTATTGAAGCTTTCTTT; CDR3 protein: CASAGGIEAFF
clone size: -; D gene: -; V gene: TRBV5-8; J gene: TRBJ1-2; CDR3 DNA: TGTGCCAGCAGCTCAGAACATGGCTACACCTTC; CDR3 protein: CASSSEHGYTF
clone size: -; D gene: -; V gene: TRBV5-4; J gene: TRBJ2-5; CDR3 DNA: TGTGCCAGCAGCCCACAGGGGAGGCAAGAGACCCAGTACTTC; CDR3 protein: CASSPQGRQETQYF
clone size: once; D gene: -; V gene: TRBV2; J gene: TRBJ2-6; CDR3 DNA: TGTGCCAGCAGCTATCCCCGGGCAGGGCCTAACCCCTCTGGGGCCAACGTCCTGACTTTC; CDR3 protein: CASSYPRAGPNPSGANVLTF
clone size: -; D gene: -; V gene: TRBV5-6; J gene: TRBJ2-3; CDR3 DNA: TGTGCCAGCAGCTTGCTCACAGATACGCAGTATTTT; CDR3 protein: CASSLLTDTQYF
clone size: -; D gene: -; V gene: TRBV5-1; J gene: TRBJ2-2; CDR3 DNA: TGCGCCAGCGGCCAAGGGGCGAGCACCGGGGAGCTGTTTTTT; CDR3 protein: CASGQGASTGELFF
clone size: -; D gene: -; V gene: TRBV7-9; J gene: TRBJ1-4; CDR3 DNA: TGTGCCAGCAGCTTACGGGGGGCGGATGAAAAACTGTTTTTT; CDR3 protein: CASSLRGADEKLFF
clone size: -; D gene: -; V gene: TRBV6-5; J gene: TRBJ1-6; CDR3 DNA: TGTGCCAGCAGTTTACAGGGTGTAGGTTCACCCCTCCACTTT; CDR3 protein: CASSLQGVGSPLHF
clone size: -; D gene: -; V gene: TRBV4-1; J gene: TRBJ2-1; CDR3 DNA: TGCGCCAGCAGCCGGAGGTCGGGGGGCCCGTCTCCCAGCTCCTACAATGAGCAGTTCTTC; CDR3 protein: CASSRRSGGPSPSSYNEQFF
clone size: -; D gene: -; V gene: TRBV12-3/TRBV12-4; J gene: TRBJ2-7; CDR3 DNA: TGTGCCAGCAGTTTAAGGACGTCGGGGGAGCAGTACTTC; CDR3 protein: CASSLRTSGEQYF
clone size: -; D gene: TRBD1; V gene: TRBV6-2/TRBV6-3; J gene: TRBJ2-7; CDR3 DNA: TGTGCCAGCAGTTACGGTTTCTCGTCAAGGACAGGGGCAAGCGAGCAGTACTTC; CDR3 protein: CASSYGFSSRTGASEQYF
clone size: -; D gene: TRBD2; V gene: TRBV5-1; J gene: TRBJ2-3; CDR3 DNA: TGCGCCAGCAGCGTGGGGACTAGCGGGAGTGCAGATACGCAGTATTTT; CDR3 protein: CASSVGTSGSADTQYF
clone size: -; D gene: TRBD1; V gene: TRBV19; J gene: TRBJ2-1; CDR3 DNA: TGTGCCAGTAGTACTCGACAGGGAGAGCAGTTCTTC; CDR3 protein: CASSTRQGEQFF
clone size: -; D gene: -; V gene: TRBV19; J gene: TRBJ1-1; CDR3 DNA: TGTGCCAGTAGTATCGGAGGGGAGAACACTGAAGCTTTCTTT; CDR3 protein: CASSIGGENTEAFF
clone size: -; D gene: -; V gene: TRBV11-2; J gene: TRBJ1-4; CDR3 DNA: TGTGCCAGCAGCTTAGTTATGAGTACAGGTGAAAAACTGTTTTTT; CDR3 protein: CASSLVMSTGEKLFF
clone size: -; D gene: -; V gene: TRBV6-6; J gene: TRBJ2-3; CDR3 DNA: TGTGCCAGCAGTACGGGGAGTGCTTCCGATACGCAGTATTTT; CDR3 protein: CASSTGSASDTQYF
clone size: -; D gene: -; V gene: TRBV7-7; J gene: TRBJ2-1; CDR3 DNA: TGTGCTAGCAGCTTAGCCGAGTTGGATGAGCAGTTCTTC; CDR3 protein: CASSLAELDEQFF
clone size: -; D gene: TRBD1; V gene: TRBV7-3; J gene: TRBJ2-2; CDR3 DNA: TGTGCCAGCAGCAAGACAGGGGGGCACACCGGGGAGCTGTTTTTT; CDR3 protein: CASSKTGGHTGELFF
clone size: -; D gene: -; V gene: TRBV7-2; J gene: TRBJ2-1; CDR3 DNA: TGTGCCAGCAGCATCAGCGATTACAATGAGCAGTTCTTC; CDR3 protein: CASSISDYNEQFF
clone size: -; D gene: -; V gene: TRBV5-6; J gene: TRBJ1-1; CDR3 DNA: TGTGCCAGCAGCTACCGCGGGGGTCCTCCCACTGAAGCTTTCTTT; CDR3 protein: CASSYRGGPPTEAFF
clone size: -; D gene: TRBD2; V gene: TRBV7-2; J gene: TRBJ2-5; CDR3 DNA: TGTGCCAGCAGCTTAGCCCCGACTAGCGGAAGCCAAGAGACCCAGTACTTC; CDR3 protein: CASSLAPTSGSQETQYF
clone size: -; D gene: -; V gene: TRBV24-1; J gene: TRBJ1-6; CDR3 DNA: TGTGCCACCAGTGATGCCGGGTTACCCAATTCACCCCTCCACTTT; CDR3 protein: CATSDAGLPNSPLHF
clone size: -; D gene: TRBD2; V gene: TRBV5-6; J gene: TRBJ2-5; CDR3 DNA: TGTGCCAGCAGCATGACTAGCTGGGAGACCCAGTACTTC; CDR3 protein: CASSMTSWETQYF
clone size: -; D gene: TRBD2; V gene: TRBV29-1; J gene: TRBJ2-1; CDR3 DNA: TGCAGCGTCTATAAGGCTAGCGGGTTAAGCTCCTACAATGAGCAGTTCTTC; CDR3 protein: CSVYKASGLSSYNEQFF
clone size: -; D gene: -; V gene: TRBV24-1; J gene: TRBJ1-1; CDR3 DNA: TGTGCCACCAGTGATTTGGCCAGATCTGAAGCTTTCTTT; CDR3 protein: CATSDLARSEAFF
clone size: -; D gene: TRBD1; V gene: TRBV28; J gene: TRBJ1-3; CDR3 DNA: TGTGCCAGCAGTTCGGGGACAGGTACTGGAAACACCATATATTTT; CDR3 protein: CASSSGTGTGNTIYF
clone size: -; D gene: -; V gene: TRBV19; J gene: TRBJ1-2; CDR3 DNA: TGTGCCAGTACGGGGAACTATGGCTACACCTTC; CDR3 protein: CASTGNYGYTF
clone size: -; D gene: TRBD1; V gene: TRBV7-2; J gene: TRBJ2-5; CDR3 DNA: TGTGCCAGCAGCTTTAATAAGGGGGCACAAGAGACCCAGTACTTC; CDR3 protein: CASSFNKGAQETQYF
clone size: -; D gene: TRBD1; V gene: TRBV7-9; J gene: TRBJ1-4; CDR3 DNA: TGTGCCAGCAGCAAACAGGGGACTAATGAAAAACTGTTTTTT; CDR3 protein: CASSKQGTNEKLFF
clone size: -; D gene: TRBD1; V gene: TRBV29-1; J gene: TRBJ2-7; CDR3 DNA: TGCAGCGCCCTGAGGGGACAGGGTATACACGAGCAGTACTTC; CDR3 protein: CSALRGQGIHEQYF
clone size: -; D gene: -; V gene: TRBV6-5; J gene: TRBJ2-2; CDR3 DNA: TGTGCCAGCAGTTACTCGAGCCCGGGTACCGGGGAGCTGTTTTTT; CDR3 protein: CASSYSSPGTGELFF
clone size: -; D gene: TRBD2; V gene: TRBV6-2/TRBV6-3; J gene: TRBJ2-1; CDR3 DNA: TGTGCCAGCAGTCTCGGACTAGCGGAGAGGAATGAGCAGTTCTTC; CDR3 protein: CASSLGLAERNEQFF
clone size: -; D gene: -; V gene: TRBV28; J gene: TRBJ1-1; CDR3 DNA: TGTGCCAGCAGAATAGATTGGGGGGGCCGGGGTCAAGCTTTCTTT; CDR3 protein: CASRIDWGGRGQAFF
clone size: -; D gene: TRBD1; V gene: TRBV28; J gene: TRBJ2-5; CDR3 DNA: TGTGCCAGCAGCAAGACAGGGAGAGTAGAGACCCAGTACTTC; CDR3 protein: CASSKTGRVETQYF
clone size: -; D gene: TRBD1; V gene: TRBV18; J gene: TRBJ2-5; CDR3 DNA: TGTGCCAGCTCACCACCTCAGACAGGGGGCTTGGAGACCCAGTACTTC; CDR3 protein: CASSPPQTGGLETQYF
clone size: -; D gene: TRBD1; V gene: TRBV18; J gene: TRBJ1-2; CDR3 DNA: TGTGCCAGCTCAGCTGGGACAGGGGGCTATGGCTACACCTTC; CDR3 protein: CASSAGTGGYGYTF
clone size: -; D gene: TRBD1; V gene: TRBV3-1/TRBV3-2; J gene: TRBJ2-3; CDR3 DNA: TGTGCCAGCAGTCCATTGACAGGGACATATACAAGAGATACGCAGTATTTT; CDR3 protein: CASSPLTGTYTRDTQYF
clone size: few; D gene: TRBD2; V gene: TRBV9; J gene: TRBJ2-3; CDR3 DNA: TGTGCCAGCAGCGTAGCTACGTCGAGCGGGGGGGCCGCAGATACGCAGTATTTT; CDR3 protein: CASSVATSSGGAADTQYF
clone size: -; D gene: TRBD1; V gene: TRBV6-6; J gene: TRBJ1-2; CDR3 DNA: TGTGCCAGCAGTTCGGGACAGGGCACATATGGCTACACCTTC; CDR3 protein: CASSSGQGTYGYTF
clone size: -; D gene: TRBD1; V gene: TRBV19; J gene: TRBJ1-4; CDR3 DNA: TGTGCCAGTACCGGAGGACAGGGGGCCCCCGGTGAAAAACTGTTTTTT; CDR3 protein: CASTGGQGAPGEKLFF
clone size: -; D gene: -; V gene: TRBV5-1; J gene: TRBJ2-5; CDR3 DNA: TGCGCCAGCAGCCCCTCCAGGAGGGAAGAGACCCAGTACTTC; CDR3 protein: CASSPSRREETQYF
clone size: -; D gene: -; V gene: TRBV4-1; J gene: TRBJ1-5; CDR3 DNA: TGCGCCAGCAGCCATTTTTCGGGAGGGGACCATCAGCCCCAGCATTTT; CDR3 protein: CASSHFSGGDHQPQHF
clone size: -; D gene: TRBD1; V gene: TRBV6-4; J gene: TRBJ1-1; CDR3 DNA: TGTGCCAGCAGGGTTCAGGGGGCTGGTGAAGCTTTCTTT; CDR3 protein: CASRVQGAGEAFF
clone size: -; D gene: -; V gene: TRBV6-2/TRBV6-3; J gene: TRBJ2-3; CDR3 DNA: TGTGCCAGCAGTATCGGGGAAGATACGCAGTATTTT; CDR3 protein: CASSIGEDTQYF
clone size: -; D gene: -; V gene: TRBV7-2; J gene: TRBJ2-3; CDR3 DNA: TGTGCCAGCAGCTTATATTGGAGGGGGCGTAGTTCCCCAGATACGCAGTATTTT; CDR3 protein: CASSLYWRGRSSPDTQYF
clone size: -; D gene: -; V gene: TRBV19; J gene: TRBJ2-7; CDR3 DNA: TGTGCCAGTAGTCGGGAGAGAAACTACGAGCAGTACTTC; CDR3 protein: CASSRERNYEQYF
clone size: -; D gene: TRBD2; V gene: TRBV24-1; J gene: TRBJ2-3; CDR3 DNA: TGTGCCACCAGTGTCGTTACTAGCGGGAGGTCCACAGATACGCAGTATTTT; CDR3 protein: CATSVVTSGRSTDTQYF
clone size: -; D gene: -; V gene: TRBV12-3/TRBV12-4; J gene: TRBJ1-1; CDR3 DNA: TGTGCCAGCAGTTGGCCAAACACTGAAGCTTTCTTT; CDR3 protein: CASSWPNTEAFF
clone size: -; D gene: -; V gene: TRBV9; J gene: TRBJ1-2; CDR3 DNA: TGTGCCAGCAGCGACAGGCCGACTAACTATGGCTACACCTTC; CDR3 protein: CASSDRPTNYGYTF
clone size: -; D gene: TRBD1; V gene: TRBV7-9; J gene: TRBJ2-3; CDR3 DNA: TGTGCCAGCAGCTTAGGACAGGGGGCAATCACAGATACGCAGTATTTT; CDR3 protein: CASSLGQGAITDTQYF